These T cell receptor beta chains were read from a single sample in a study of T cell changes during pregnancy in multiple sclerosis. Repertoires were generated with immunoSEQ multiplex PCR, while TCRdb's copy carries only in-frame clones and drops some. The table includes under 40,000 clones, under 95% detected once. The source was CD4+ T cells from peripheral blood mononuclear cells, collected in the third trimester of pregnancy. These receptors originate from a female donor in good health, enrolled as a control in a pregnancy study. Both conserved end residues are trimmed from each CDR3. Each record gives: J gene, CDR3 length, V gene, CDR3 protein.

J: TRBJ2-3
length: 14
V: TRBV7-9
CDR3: ASSLVGRERTDTQY

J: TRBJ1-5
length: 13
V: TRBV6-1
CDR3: ASTSGRASNQPQH

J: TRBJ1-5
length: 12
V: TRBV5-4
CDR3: ASSLIGSNQPQH

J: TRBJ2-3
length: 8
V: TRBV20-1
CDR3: SARRDTQY

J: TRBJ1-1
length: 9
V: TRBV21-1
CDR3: ATCGYTEAF

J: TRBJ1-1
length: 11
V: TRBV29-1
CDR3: SVHRDEYTEAF

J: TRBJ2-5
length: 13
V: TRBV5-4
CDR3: ASSPGQGRGETQY

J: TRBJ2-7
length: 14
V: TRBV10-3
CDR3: AITNGLAGGGGEQY

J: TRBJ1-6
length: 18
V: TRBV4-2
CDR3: ASSPVGQGRGSSYNSPLH

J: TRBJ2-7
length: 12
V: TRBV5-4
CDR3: ASSSPGQGYEQY

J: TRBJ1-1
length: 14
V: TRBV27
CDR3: ASSPRQGWRNTEAF

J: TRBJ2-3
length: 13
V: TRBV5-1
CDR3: ASSLGGIGSDTQY

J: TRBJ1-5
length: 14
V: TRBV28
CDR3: ASSRRSRVVSQPQH

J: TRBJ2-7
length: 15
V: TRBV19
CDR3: ASSAGTSGGPSYEQY

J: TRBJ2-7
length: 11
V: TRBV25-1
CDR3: ASRPTGVGEQY

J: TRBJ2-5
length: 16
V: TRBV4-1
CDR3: ASSQGQHEGVQLETQY

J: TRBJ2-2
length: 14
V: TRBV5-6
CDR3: ASSFPGTANTGELF

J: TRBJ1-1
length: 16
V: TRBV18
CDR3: ASSPRVGQGTRGTEAF

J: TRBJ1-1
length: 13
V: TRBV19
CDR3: ATRFEQGTGTEAF

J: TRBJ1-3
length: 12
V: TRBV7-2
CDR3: ASRRGGGGNTIY

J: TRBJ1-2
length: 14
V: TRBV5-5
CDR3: ASSLEQFDRVYGYT

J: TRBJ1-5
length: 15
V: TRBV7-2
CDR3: ASSLRSWTRSNQPQH

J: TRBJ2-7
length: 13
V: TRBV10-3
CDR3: AISLGTQRSYEQY

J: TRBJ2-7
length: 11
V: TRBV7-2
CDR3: ASSLGTAYEQY

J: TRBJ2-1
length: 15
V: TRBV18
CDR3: ASSRLAAGSGYNEQF

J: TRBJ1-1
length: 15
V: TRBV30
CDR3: AWSAYPPEYRGTEAF

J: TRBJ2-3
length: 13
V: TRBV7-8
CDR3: ASSLGGASTDTQY

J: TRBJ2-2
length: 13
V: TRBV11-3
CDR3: ASSPASRHTGELF

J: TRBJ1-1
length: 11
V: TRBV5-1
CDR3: ASSRDSYTEAF

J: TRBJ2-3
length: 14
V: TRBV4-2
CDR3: ASSQGAGGNPDTQY

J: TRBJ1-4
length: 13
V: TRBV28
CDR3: ASSLATSGNEKLF

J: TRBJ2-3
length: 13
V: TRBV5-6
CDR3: ASSPGQGYTDTQY

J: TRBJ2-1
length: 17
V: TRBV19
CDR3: ASYIRGGTSGSKDNEQF

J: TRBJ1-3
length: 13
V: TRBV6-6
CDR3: ASSYFGGFGNTIY

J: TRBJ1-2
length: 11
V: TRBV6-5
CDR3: ASRPGQNYGYT

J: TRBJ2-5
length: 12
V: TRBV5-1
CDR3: ASSLGAGEETQY

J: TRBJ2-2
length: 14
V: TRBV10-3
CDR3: AIRVLAGVGSGELF

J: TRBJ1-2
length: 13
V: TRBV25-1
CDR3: ASSDSRQGNYGYT

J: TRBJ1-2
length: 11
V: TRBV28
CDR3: ASSKGQNYGYT

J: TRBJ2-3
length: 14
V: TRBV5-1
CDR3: ATRRGTSGPTDTQY

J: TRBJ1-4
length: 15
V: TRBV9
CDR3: ASSANFAGTELLRLF

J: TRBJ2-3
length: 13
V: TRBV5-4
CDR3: ASSLTSGGGHTQY

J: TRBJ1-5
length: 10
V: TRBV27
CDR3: ASSLQGQPQH

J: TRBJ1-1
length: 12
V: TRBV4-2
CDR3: ASSEGQGNTEAF

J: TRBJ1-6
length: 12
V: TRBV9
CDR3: ASSPRDRNSPLH

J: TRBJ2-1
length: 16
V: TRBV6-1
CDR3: ASSEDGLYTTVVKEQF

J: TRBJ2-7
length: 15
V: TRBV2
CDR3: ASSDFYPRQSPYEQY

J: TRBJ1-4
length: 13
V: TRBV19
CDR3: ASSWAGGSNEKLF

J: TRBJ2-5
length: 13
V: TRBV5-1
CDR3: ASSLGVPGLETQY

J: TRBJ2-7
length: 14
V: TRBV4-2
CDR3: ASSLLAGAFTYEQY

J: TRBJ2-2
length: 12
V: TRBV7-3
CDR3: ASSLQGNTGELF

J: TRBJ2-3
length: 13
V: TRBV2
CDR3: ASRTSGGVLDTQY

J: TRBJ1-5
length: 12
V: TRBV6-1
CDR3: ASRSPGGFQPQH

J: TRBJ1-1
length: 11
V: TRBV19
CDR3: ASNTGASTEAF

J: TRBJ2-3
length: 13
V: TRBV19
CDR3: ASSANPGTPGTQY

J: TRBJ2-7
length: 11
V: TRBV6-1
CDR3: ASRGTGSYEQY

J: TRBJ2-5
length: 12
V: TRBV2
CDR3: ASSARQAPETQY

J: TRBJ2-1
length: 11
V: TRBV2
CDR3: ASSTTLESEQF

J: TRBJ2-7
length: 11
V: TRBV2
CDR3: ASRSNGDNEQY

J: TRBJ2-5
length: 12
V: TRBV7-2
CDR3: ASSLAGAQETQY